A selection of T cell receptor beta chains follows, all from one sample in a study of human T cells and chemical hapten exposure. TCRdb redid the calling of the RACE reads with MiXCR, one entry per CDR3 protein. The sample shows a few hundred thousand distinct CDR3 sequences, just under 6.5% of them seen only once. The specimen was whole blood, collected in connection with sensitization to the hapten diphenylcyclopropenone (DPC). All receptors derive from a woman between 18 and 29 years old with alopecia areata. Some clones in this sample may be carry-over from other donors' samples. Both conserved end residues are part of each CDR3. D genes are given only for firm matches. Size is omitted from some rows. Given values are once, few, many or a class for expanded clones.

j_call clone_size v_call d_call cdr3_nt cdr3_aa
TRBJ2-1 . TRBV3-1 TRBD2 TGTGCCAGCAGTGTGTTAGCGGGGGGACTAAACAATGAGCAGTTCTTC CASSVLAGGLNNEQFF
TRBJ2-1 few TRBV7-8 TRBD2 TGTGCCAGCAGCTTTACTAGCGGGCGCTCGGGGGATGAGCAGTTCTTC CASSFTSGRSGDEQFF
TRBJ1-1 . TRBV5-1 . TGCGCCACCACTGAGGGGACTGAAGCTTTCTTT CATTEGTEAFF
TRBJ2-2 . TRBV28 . TGTGCCAGCAGTTATCCGCAGGGTTCGAACACCGGGGAGCTGTTTTTT CASSYPQGSNTGELFF
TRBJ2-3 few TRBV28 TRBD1 TGTGCCAGCCGCCCGCTTAAGACAGGGGGCTACGCTACAGATACGCAGTATTTT CASRPLKTGGYATDTQYF
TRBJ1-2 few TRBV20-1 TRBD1 TGCAGTGCCGTGGGCAGGGGGAGATATGGCTACACCTTC CSAVGRGRYGYTF
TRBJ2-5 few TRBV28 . TGTGCCAGCAGGGCAGGGGCGGCCGAGACCCAGTACTTC CASRAGAAETQYF
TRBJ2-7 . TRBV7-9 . TGTGCCAGCAGCTTAGCGGGGGCCACCTACGAGCAGTACTTC CASSLAGATYEQYF
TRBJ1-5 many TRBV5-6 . TGTGCCAGCAGCTTGGCTCGGTATGACAATCAGCCCCAGCATTTT CASSLARYDNQPQHF
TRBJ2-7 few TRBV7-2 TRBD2 TGTGCCAGCAGCGCCAAGCGGGGGGGCTGGTACGAGCAGTACTTC CASSAKRGGWYEQYF
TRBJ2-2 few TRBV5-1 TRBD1 TGCGCCAGCAGCAAAGCAGGGGGTATCGGGGAGCTGTTTTTT CASSKAGGIGELFF
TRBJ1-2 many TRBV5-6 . TGTGCCAGCAGCTTGATGGGGAAGGGCGGCGGCTACACCTTC CASSLMGKGGGYTF
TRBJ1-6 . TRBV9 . TGTGCCAGCAGCGTAGAGGCCGGGGCATCACCCCTCCACTTT CASSVEAGASPLHF
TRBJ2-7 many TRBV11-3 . TGTGCCAGCAGCTTACAAGGGAGCTCCTACGAGCAGTACTTC CASSLQGSSYEQYF
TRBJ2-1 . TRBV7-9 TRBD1 TGTGCCAGCAGCTTTGGGACAGGGGTCAATGAGCAGTTCTTC CASSFGTGVNEQFF
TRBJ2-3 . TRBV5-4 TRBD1 TGTGCCAGCAGCTGGGACAGGGTGAGAGGTGCAGATACGCAGTATTTT CASSWDRVRGADTQYF
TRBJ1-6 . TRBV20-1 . TGCAGTGCTCCCTACGGTTCTAGCTCCTATAATTCACCCCTCCACTTT CSAPYGSSSYNSPLHF
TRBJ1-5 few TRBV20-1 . TGCAGTGCTACTCACCCAGGGGAACGCAATCAGCCCCAGCATTTT CSATHPGERNQPQHF
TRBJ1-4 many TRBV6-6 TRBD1 TGTGCCACCCTAAGGGGACAGGGTGAAGAAAAACTGTTTTTT CATLRGQGEEKLFF
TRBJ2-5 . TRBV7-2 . TGTGCCAGCAACGGGGGGCGCGTGGAGACCCAGTACTTC CASNGGRVETQYF
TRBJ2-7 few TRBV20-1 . TGCAGTGCTAGGGTAGACAGACGCGAGCAGTACTTC CSARVDRREQYF
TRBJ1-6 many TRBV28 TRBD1 TGTGCCAGCAGTCCCGGGACAGTTAGTCGGCCCCTCCACTTT CASSPGTVSRPLHF
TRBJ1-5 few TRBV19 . TGTGCCAGTAGAAGTGCACAGGGCTACAATCAGCCCCAGCATTTT CASRSAQGYNQPQHF
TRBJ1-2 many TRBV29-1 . TGCAGCATAGCTCATGAAGGGTTTTATGGCTACACCTTC CSIAHEGFYGYTF
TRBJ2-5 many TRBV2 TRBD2 TGTGCCAGCAGTGGTCCGGAGCGGGGGGGGTATCAAGAGACCCAGTACTTC CASSGPERGGYQETQYF
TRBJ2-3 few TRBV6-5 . TGTGCCAGCAGTCGTACAGGGTTTGGGACAGATACGCAGTATTTT CASSRTGFGTDTQYF
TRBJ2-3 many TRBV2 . TGTGCCAGCAGTGTTCAGGGCTCCGCAGATACGCAGTATTTT CASSVQGSADTQYF
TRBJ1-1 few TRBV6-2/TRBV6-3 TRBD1 TGTGCCAGCAGTGCCGGGACAGGGCCCACTGAAGCTTTCTTT CASSAGTGPTEAFF
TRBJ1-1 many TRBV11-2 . TGTGCCAGCAGCTTAGGTCTGAATGAAGCTTTCTTT CASSLGLNEAFF
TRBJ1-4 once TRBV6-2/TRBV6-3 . TGTGCCAGCAGTCTGACAGTAGAAAAACTGTTTTTT CASSLTVEKLFF
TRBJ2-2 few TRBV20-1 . TGCAGTGCTAGAGACGACGGTTCAGACGCCGGGGAGCTGTTTTTT CSARDDGSDAGELFF
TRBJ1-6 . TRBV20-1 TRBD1 TGCAGTGCCCCGGGACAGGGAGTATCATCACCCCTCCACTTT CSAPGQGVSSPLHF
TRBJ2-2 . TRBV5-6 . TGTGCCAGCCGAGCCGGTGCGGGGTCGAACACCGGGGAGCTGTTTTTT CASRAGAGSNTGELFF
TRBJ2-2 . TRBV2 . TGTGCCAGCCGGGAAGAGGTAGCCACCGGGGAGCTGTTTTTT CASREEVATGELFF
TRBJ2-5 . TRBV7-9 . TGTGCCAGCAGCCCGCCCCAACCGAACGAGACCCAGTACTTC CASSPPQPNETQYF
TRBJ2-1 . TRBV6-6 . TGTGCCAGCAGTATGAACACAGGGACTTACAATGAGCAGTTCTTC CASSMNTGTYNEQFF